What follows is one TCR beta chain and its context. These data originate in a study of blood T cell repertoires in COVID-19. CDR1 and CDR2 (germline): MNHEY, SMNVEV (reference sequence). The CDR3 length is 16 residues. The ends lost 5 bases at V and 7 bases at J; junction bases unmatched: 9. The table came from immunoSEQ multiplex PCR; TCRdb's copy has only in-frame clones and leaves some out. The profile covers under 250,000 clones, with under 90% appearing a single time and approximately 3.8% taken by the ten largest. The source material was peripheral blood. This TCR was sampled from a woman of 80 years or more with acute or convalescent COVID-19. V gene TRBV27 combines with J gene TRBJ2-1; 12 bases line up with TRBD2. The CDR3 coding sequence is TGTGCCAGCAGTCCGCTAGCGGGGGGGCCGGTGAATGAGCAGTTCTTC. Translating gives CASSPLAGGPVNEQFF.